Each of the 7 T cell receptor beta chains below was sequenced from the same sample in a study of beta chain features in type 1 diabetes. Expressed TCRB transcripts got sequenced, as all isolated RNA was reverse transcribed. Measured with immunoSEQ multiplex PCR; TCRdb has only the in-frame clones, and not every one. The table lists 900,000 or so clones, roughly a sixth of them singletons. The sequencing sample was made of naive CD4+ T cells from blood. The receptor source for this set is a woman aged 18-29 years in good health.

The rearrangement uses TRBV18 and TRBJ1-2; D is unclear. V was clipped by 3 bases and J by 8 bases, with 19 bases between them. Germline V gives CDR1 KGHSH, CDR2 LQKENI. The CDR3 runs 15 residues. The CDR3 reads CASSPAGVRERGYTF. CDR3 nucleotides: TGTGCCAGCTCACCGGCCGGTGTCCGGGAGCGCGGCTACACCTTC. Supplemented by reference TRBV18 and TRBJ1-2, the full variable domain reads NAGVMQNPRHLVRRRGQEARLRCSPMKGHSHVYWYRQLPEEGLKFMVYLQKENIIDESGMPKERFSAEFPKEGPSILRIQQVVRGDSAAYFCASSPAGVRERGYTFGSGTRLTVV.

The sample holds a few counts of this clone. The V call is TRBV9, the J call TRBJ2-5, with 11 bases identical to TRBD2. After removal of 3 bases from V and 13 bases from J, the junction contained 11 bases not matched to a gene. The CDR3 consists of 14 residues. Per the germline V gene, CDR1 is SGDLS and CDR2 is YYNGEE. CDR3 sequence reads: CASSATGTSGTMYF. DNA of the CDR3: TGTGCCAGCAGCGCAACCGGGACTAGCGGCACGATGTACTTC.

The chain carries TRBV4-3 and TRBJ1-5; D gene unclear. Between the trimmed V and J ends, which lost 6 bases and 4 bases, there was a span of 13 bases. Germline V CDR1 and CDR2: LGHNA, YSLEER. The length of the CDR3 is 14 residues. The chain's CDR3 is CASSRGFANQPQHF. CDR3 nucleotide sequence: TGCGCCAGCAGTCGGGGATTTGCAAATCAGCCCCAGCATTTT.

A few counts support this clone. DNA of the CDR3: TGTGCCAGCAGCGTAGACGGTACAGGGAATTCACCCCTCCACTTT. Encoded protein: CASSVDGTGNSPLHF. The chain has TRBV9 and TRBJ1-6; tentative D call: TRBD1 (6 bases). With 0 bases removed from V and 7 bases from J, the gap between germline ends came to 11 bases. The CDR3 totals 15 residues. Per germline, CDR1 SGDLS and CDR2 YYNGEE.

This clone was seen more than once but under ten times. The rearrangement links TRBV4-2 to TRBJ2-5; 14 positions match TRBD2. The CDR3 is 24 amino acids. The J segment lost 4 bases and the V segment lost 3 bases, leaving 28 bases of the junction unmatched. Germline V lookup: CDR1 LGHNA, CDR2 YNFKEQ. The CDR3 here is CASSQIKQGPGTSGSVVNAETQYF. The CDR3 bases are TGTGCCAGCAGCCAGATAAAACAGGGGCCCGGGACTAGCGGGAGTGTCGTCAATGCAGAGACCCAGTACTTC.

This clone has just a few counts. An end of the junction differs from the germline gene, which may be a read error. The V and J genes are TRBV5-1 and TRBJ2-1; the match to TRBD2 covers 14 bases. This CDR3 is built from 13 residues. Per the germline V gene, CDR1 is SGHRS and CDR2 is YFSETQ. CDR3 sequence (DNA): TGCGCCAGCAGTTCCGGGACTAGCGGGAGATGGGTCTTC. It encodes CASSSGTSGRWVF.

The CDR3 sequence is CASVRTSVYQETQYF. The DNA for the CDR3 is TGTGCTAGTGTAAGGACTAGCGTATACCAAGAGACCCAGTACTTC. The genes are TRBV12-5 and TRBJ2-5; 9 nucleotides align to TRBD2. The germline gives CDR1 LGHNT, CDR2 FRNRAP. CDR3 length: 15 residues. The ends lost 7 bases at V and 0 bases at J; junction bases unmatched: 6.